Below are 10 T cell receptor beta chains sequenced from a single sample in a study of spatial heterogeneity in lung cancer. Whole-study results and caveats: Expanded alpha and beta TCR counts within tumors tracked tumor mutation counts.

TCRdb independently ran MiXCR on the 5' RACE reads; one entry per CDR3 protein. The sample carries about 4,000 distinct CDR3 sequences, about a tenth recorded once. For these TCRs, the target antigens are not known. This sample's time point: sample taken at primary tumor resection. Sequenced here: lung tumor tissue, sampled at surgery. These receptors all come from a male donor with early-stage non-small cell lung cancer.

Only a few counts were recorded for this clonotype. The CDR3: CSAHLTSGNTIYF. In DNA, the CDR3 is TGCAGTGCGCACCTCACCTCTGGAAACACCATATATTTT. The chain is built from TRBV20-1 and TRBJ1-3; no reliable D call. V lost 6 bases to trimming and J lost 0 bases, with 9 bases between them. The germline CDR1 and CDR2 sequences are DFQATT and SNEGSKA (reference sequence). The CDR3 has 13 amino acids.

In its sample, this clonotype was seen once. The chain recombines TRBV6-5 with TRBJ2-2; tentative D call: TRBD1 (6 bases). V shed 7 bases and J shed 7 bases, with 16 bases lying between them. The CDR3 is 14 residues long. Germline-derived CDR1 and CDR2 are MNHEY and SVGAGI. DNA of the CDR3: TGTGCCAGCAAGGGGGTGATCGTGGGCGGGGAGCTGTTTTTT. It is translated as CASKGVIVGGELFF.

This clonotype was detected only a few times. This rearrangement joins TRBV7-2 to TRBJ2-7, with 8 nucleotides matching TRBD2. Germline V lookup: CDR1 SGHTA, CDR2 FQGNSA. This CDR3 comprises 15 residues. With 4 bases clipped from V and 0 bases from J, the junction kept 5 bases outside the gene matches. CDR3 amino acids: CASSSPGTSSYEQYF. The CDR3, as DNA: TGTGCCAGCAGCTCCCCCGGGACTAGCTCCTACGAGCAGTACTTC.

The V gene is TRBV19, the J gene TRBJ2-2; D gene ambiguous. With 4 bases removed from V and 5 bases from J, the gap between germline ends came to 8 bases. Per germline, CDR1 LNHDA and CDR2 SQIVND (reference sequence). The CDR3 has 13 amino acids. The CDR3 DNA reads TGTGCCAGTAGTAGCCTAGGTACCGGGGAGCTGTTTTTT. Its protein is CASSSLGTGELFF.

Judged by abundance, this clonotype is medium-sized. CDR3 in DNA: TGTGCCATCAGTGAGTCAGGGACAGGGGATTCTAGTCAGCCCCAGCATTTT. It is translated as CAISESGTGDSSQPQHF. This chain links TRBV10-3 with TRBJ1-5, with 10 bases matching TRBD1. Germline V lookup: CDR1 ENHRY, CDR2 SYGVKD. V lost 0 bases to trimming and J lost 6 bases; unmatched junction nucleotides: 8. The CDR3 sequence is 17 residues long.

This clonotype was recorded a few times. This chain uses TRBV20-1 with TRBJ1-2; weak D call: TRBD1 (6 bases). This CDR3 comprises 13 residues. Germline lookup yields CDR1 DFQATT and CDR2 SNEGSKA (reference sequence). V was shortened by 6 bases and J by 0 bases, with 11 bases between the two germline ends. CDR3 in amino acids: CSARTASNYGYTF. The CDR3 DNA reads TGCAGTGCCAGGACAGCCTCTAACTATGGCTACACCTTC.

The V gene is TRBV20-1, the J gene TRBJ2-7; 10 nucleotides line up with TRBD1. This CDR3 has 13 amino acids. V lost 5 bases, J lost 2 bases, and 3 bases stayed unmatched. Germline lookup yields CDR1 DFQATT and CDR2 SNEGSKA (reference sequence). The CDR3 is CSARQGAAYEQYF. CDR3 nucleotide sequence: TGCAGTGCTCGACAGGGGGCGGCCTACGAGCAGTACTTC.

The chain uses TRBV20-1 and TRBJ1-2, with 9 positions matching TRBD1. V was clipped by 1 base and J by 6 bases; unmatched bases: 6. Germline V gene data show CDR1 as DFQATT and CDR2 as SNEGSKA (reference sequence). The CDR3 contains 14 residues. The DNA of the CDR3 is TGCAGTGCTAGAGCCCCCACAGGGGGCGATGGCTACACCTTC. It is translated as CSARAPTGGDGYTF.

The CDR3 region is CASSLIGQLGNTIYF. DNA for the CDR3: TGTGCCAGCAGCTTAATCGGACAACTTGGAAACACCATATATTTT. The chain recombines TRBV11-3 with TRBJ1-3, with a tentative D call TRBD1 (5 bases). The V gene's germline CDR1 is SGHNT and CDR2 YENEEA. The V end was cut by 2 bases, the J end by 3 bases, with 11 bases between. CDR3 length: 15 residues.

This clonotype was counted only a few times. J is TRBJ2-1 and V is TRBV11-2, with no clear D. V dropped 0 bases and J dropped 0 bases, with 6 bases sitting between them. The CDR3 totals 15 residues. CDR1 and CDR2 from the germline V gene are SGHAT and FQNNGV. The CDR3 DNA reads TGTGCCAGCAGCTTAGAACCGAGCTCCTACAATGAGCAGTTCTTC. Translation: CASSLEPSSYNEQFF.